The 32 T cell receptor beta chains given below trace back to one sample, sequenced in a study of CD8 T cells in ankylosing spondylitis. The study, taken as a whole, reports: About 8 highly homologous variants made up a TCR beta motif, and this motif appeared characteristic of ankylosing spondylitis blood.

One entry per CDR3 protein, called by TCRdb with MiXCR from the 5' RACE reads. The data show fewer than 450,000 distinct CDR3 sequences, approximately 17% seen once. The antigens of these receptors remain unknown. The material sequenced was blood, either unsorted or a sorted T cell fraction (not recorded which). The receptors come from a male donor with ankylosing spondylitis.

This clonotype has a count of ten or more. The chain joins TRBV5-1 to TRBJ1-6, with 10 positions matching TRBD1. Germline V gene lookup returns CDR1 SGHRS and CDR2 YFSETQ. V lost 3 bases and J lost 10; bases outside the gene matches: 4. The CDR3 extends over 14 amino acids. The CDR3 loop is CASSWDRGGSPLHF. In DNA form, the CDR3 reads TGCGCCAGCAGCTGGGACAGGGGCGGCTCACCCCTCCACTTT.

The rearrangement links TRBV27 to TRBJ2-1, with D perhaps being TRBD1 or TRBD2 (5 bases each). The germline V and J ends were trimmed by 2 bases and 4 bases, with 12 bases remaining between them. CDR1 and CDR2 (germline): MNHEY, SMNVEV (reference sequence). The CDR3 loop spans 15 amino acids. The CDR3 DNA reads as TGTGCCAGCAGTTTAGGTGGGACCGTTTACAATGAGCAGTTCTTC. Translated, it gives CASSLGGTVYNEQFF.

This clonotype was counted many times. The rearrangement links TRBV3-1 to TRBJ2-2; 9 bases line up with TRBD2. The J segment lost 4 bases and the V segment lost 4 bases, leaving 4 bases of the junction unmatched. CDR1 LGHDT and CDR2 YNNKEL come from the germline V gene (reference sequence). The CDR3 covers 15 residues. The CDR3 bases are TGTGCCAGCAGCCGAAGACTAGCGGTCACCGGGGAGCTGTTTTTT. It is translated as CASSRRLAVTGELFF.

This clonotype was recorded a few times. This chain links TRBV7-2 with TRBJ2-3; 11 bases agree with TRBD1. The CDR3 has 15 residues. Germline V CDR1 and CDR2: SGHTA, FQGNSA. The J segment lost 5 bases and the V segment lost 4 bases, leaving 5 bases of the junction unmatched. The CDR3 is CASSSGQGALDTQYF. CDR3 in DNA: TGTGCCAGCAGCTCAGGACAGGGGGCTTTAGATACGCAGTATTTT.

This clonotype was seen only a few times. The junction differs from germline at one of its ends, possibly a read error. The chain links TRBV20-1 to TRBJ2-1; 8 bases map to TRBD1. Germline V gene data show CDR1 as DFQATT and CDR2 as SNEGSKA (reference sequence). There are 13 residues in the CDR3. CDR3 coding DNA: TGCAGTGCTCACAGGGGGAGCAGGAATGAGCAATTCTTC. Translating it yields CSAHRGSRNEQFF.

In this sample, this clonotype turned up once. The chain carries TRBV5-1 and TRBJ2-3; TRBD2 matches 7 bases. CDR3 length: 16 residues. Germline V gene data show CDR1 as SGHRS and CDR2 as YFSETQ. Trimming took 0 bases from V and 4 from J; bases not matched to a gene: 8. CDR3 amino acids: CASSLEGRELADTQYF. In DNA form, the CDR3 reads TGCGCCAGCAGCTTGGAGGGGCGGGAGCTGGCAGATACGCAGTATTTT.

This clonotype was picked up many times. V gene TRBV29-1 combines with J gene TRBJ1-5, with 7 bases lining up with TRBD1. This CDR3 comprises 14 residues. CDR1 is SQVTM, CDR2 ANQGSEA, per germline. Trimming took 7 bases from V and 0 from J; bases not matched to a gene: 6. The CDR3 DNA reads as TGCAGCGCACGACAGGGTCATAGCAATCAGCCCCAGCATTTT. As protein: CSARQGHSNQPQHF.

This rearrangement joins TRBV20-1 to TRBJ2-2; 7 nucleotides match TRBD2. Germline V gene sequence: CDR1 DFQATT, CDR2 SNEGSKA (reference sequence). The V and J ends lost 6 bases and 2 bases, in that order; junction bases with no gene match: 12. The CDR3 extends over 16 amino acids. CDR3 coding DNA: TGCAGTGCCCTACCAACGACTAGCCTAAACACCGGGGAGCTGTTTTTT. Protein product: CSALPTTSLNTGELFF.

About this clonotype itself: One end of the junction is discordant with germline, which a read error may explain. The chain links TRBV19 to TRBJ2-5; D remains unclear. CDR3 length equals 8 residues. Germline V gives CDR1 LNHDA, CDR2 SQIVND (reference sequence). The CDR3 nucleotides read TGTGCCCCTCACTACTGGGGCTTC. It specifies CAPHYWGF.

This chain uses TRBV6-2 or TRBV6-3 with TRBJ1-1, with D uncertain. Germline CDR1 is MNHEY and CDR2 is SVGEGT. The CDR3 consists of 12 residues. V was trimmed by 6 bases and J by 0 bases, leaving 5 bases between them. The CDR3 is CASRPLNTEAFF. Written as DNA, the CDR3 is TGTGCCAGCAGGCCCCTGAACACTGAAGCTTTCTTT.

The chain joins TRBV25-1 to TRBJ1-1, with D tentatively TRBD1 (6 bases). The CDR3 loop spans 14 amino acids. Germline V gene data show CDR1 as MGHDK and CDR2 as SYGVNS. The V end lost 5 bases, the J end lost 6 bases, and 16 bases lay between the germline ends. The CDR3 DNA sequence: TGTGCCAGCAGTCCACTTAGGGACATTTCTGAAGCTTTCTTT. It codes for CASSPLRDISEAFF.

The V gene is TRBV10-3, the J gene TRBJ1-5, with no clear D. V lost 6 bases and J lost 3, with 6 bases in between. Germline V gene data show CDR1 as ENHRY and CDR2 as SYGVKD. This CDR3 is built from 12 residues. The CDR3 reads CAISNPNQPQHF. DNA for the CDR3: TGTGCCATCAGCAACCCCAATCAGCCCCAGCATTTT.

V usage is TRBV7-9 and J usage is TRBJ2-7; possible D gene TRBD1, 5 bases. The germline CDR1 and CDR2 sequences are SEHNR and FQNEAQ (reference sequence). Trimming pared 1 base from V and 5 bases from J, leaving 12 bases between. This CDR3 is 14 amino acids long. CDR3 bases: TGTGCCAGCAGCTTAGACAGGTTTGTGGACGAGCAGTACTTC. Its translation is CASSLDRFVDEQYF.

Of note for this clonotype: At one end the junction does not follow the germline gene, possibly because of a read error. This rearrangement joins TRBV14 to TRBJ2-3; no clear D. From germline, CDR1 is SGHDN and CDR2 FVKESK. The CDR3 covers 15 residues. The CDR3 sequence is CASNQPTGLTDTQYF. CDR3 DNA sequence: TGTGCCAGCAACCAACCTACGGGCCTCACAGATACGCAGTATTTT.

The gene calls are TRBV9 and TRBJ1-2, with 7 nucleotides matching TRBD1. The ends lost 4 bases at V and 7 bases at J; junction bases unmatched: 7. This CDR3 has 13 amino acids. Germline CDR1 and CDR2: SGDLS and YYNGEE. Here the CDR3 reads CASSNHRGGGYTF. The CDR3 DNA reads as TGTGCCAGCAGCAACCACAGGGGAGGTGGCTACACCTTC.

Only a few counts were recorded for this clonotype. The chain recombines TRBV6-5 with TRBJ2-7; a possible D gene is TRBD2 (7 bases). V lost 4 bases and J 3 bases, leaving 19 bases between the germline ends. The CDR3 runs to 16 residues. Germline V gene lookup returns CDR1 MNHEY and CDR2 SVGAGI. The CDR3 DNA reads as TGTGCCAGCAGTTCCCGGTTGGGGGGGGCACACTACGAGCAGTACTTC. Residues: CASSSRLGGAHYEQYF.

The chain combines TRBV7-3 with TRBJ1-1; 7 nucleotides align to TRBD1. Germline V gene sequence: CDR1 SGHTA, CDR2 FQGTGA. CDR3 length: 15 amino acids. Trimming removed 1 base from V and 1 base from J; junction bases left unmatched: 3. For the CDR3, the DNA is TGTGCCAGCAGCTTAAGGTCAGGGGGGAACACTGAAGCTTTCTTT. Translated, it gives CASSLRSGGNTEAFF.

In regard to this clonotype: One end of the junction varies from germline; a read error may be responsible. J is TRBJ2-3 and V is TRBV6-1, with 10 bases identical to TRBD1. Looked up from germline, CDR1 is MNHNS and CDR2 is SASEGT. The CDR3 length is 12 residues. CDR3 residues: CASSEFGTGDHF. Here the CDR3 DNA reads TGTGCCAGCAGTGAATTTGGGACAGGGGACCATTTT.

This clonotype was observed a handful of times. The chain uses TRBV4-2 and TRBJ2-5; TRBD2 matches at 10 bases. Germline V gene data show CDR1 as LGHNA and CDR2 as YNFKEQ. With V trimmed by 4 bases and J by 2 bases, 7 bases remained unmatched. The CDR3 totals 16 residues. CDR3 in amino acids: CASSPTTSGVQETQYF. The CDR3 DNA is TGTGCCAGCAGCCCTACTACTAGCGGGGTTCAAGAGACCCAGTACTTC.

This clonotype was seen a few times. This rearrangement joins TRBV7-9 to TRBJ1-4; D is possibly TRBD1 (6 bases). The CDR3 spans 15 residues. The V gene's germline CDR1 is SEHNR and CDR2 FQNEAQ (reference sequence). Deletions cut 3 bases from V and 0 bases from J, with 8 bases between. DNA for the CDR3: TGTGCCAGCAGCTTGGGGACATCAACTAATGAAAAACTGTTTTTT. As protein: CASSLGTSTNEKLFF.

This clonotype has just a few counts. V usage is TRBV18 and J usage is TRBJ2-7; D unresolved. CDR3 length: 14 residues. V was trimmed by 2 bases and J by 2 bases, leaving 10 bases between them. CDR1 and CDR2 (germline): KGHSH, LQKENI. The CDR3: CASSPSSPPYEQYF. In DNA, the CDR3 is TGTGCCAGCTCACCATCATCCCCCCCCTACGAGCAGTACTTC.

The chain combines TRBV27 with TRBJ2-7; 7 nucleotides line up with TRBD2. V was clipped by 7 bases and J by 1 base; unmatched bases: 16. CDR3 length: 17 amino acids. CDR1 MNHEY and CDR2 SMNVEV come from the germline V gene (reference sequence). The CDR3 bases are TGTGCCAGCACACCTTCGGGTGGGAGGGGTACGTCCTACGAGCAGTACTTC. Translation: CASTPSGGRGTSYEQYF.

This clonotype has just a few counts. The rearrangement uses TRBV27 and TRBJ2-7; D remains unclear. Germline-derived CDR1 and CDR2 are MNHEY and SMNVEV (reference sequence). V was trimmed by 3 bases and J by 4 bases, leaving 10 bases between them. The CDR3 consists of 13 residues. CDR3 region: CASSFRQTYEQYF. Here the CDR3 DNA reads TGTGCCAGCAGTTTTAGACAAACTTACGAGCAGTACTTC.

This clonotype was counted only a few times. The chain's CDR3 is CASSKTGVEQPQHF. The CDR3 DNA is TGTGCCAGCAGTAAAACAGGGGTGGAGCAGCCCCAGCATTTT. The rearrangement links TRBV6-2 or TRBV6-3 to TRBJ1-5; 7 positions agree with TRBD1. The CDR3 is 14 amino acids. The V gene's germline CDR1 is MNHEY and CDR2 SVGEGT. Germline trimming cut 5 bases from V and 7 bases from J; bases unmatched to any gene: 8.

This clonotype turned up a few times. V and J are TRBV20-1 and TRBJ2-5; possible D gene TRBD2, 6 bases. This CDR3 has 12 amino acids. Between the trimmed V and J ends, which lost 4 bases and 5 bases, there was a span of 11 bases. From germline, CDR1 is DFQATT and CDR2 SNEGSKA (reference sequence). The CDR3 loop reads CSATTSGETQYF. The CDR3 nucleotides read TGCAGTGCTACGACTAGTGGCGAGACCCAGTACTTC.

This chain joins TRBV7-9 and TRBJ1-6, with no clear D. The V gene lost 5 bases and the J gene lost 8 bases, with 13 bases spanning the gap. The CDR3 totals 14 residues. CDR1 and CDR2 from the germline V gene are SEHNR and FQNEAQ (reference sequence). The CDR3 here is CASSPRTPDSPLHF. For the CDR3, the DNA is TGTGCCAGCAGCCCCCGGACGCCGGATTCACCCCTCCACTTT. The full variable domain, with the rest looked up from reference TRBV7-9 and TRBJ1-6, is DTGVSQNPRHKITKRGQNVTFRCDPISEHNRLYWYRQTLGQGPEFLTYFQNEAQLEKSRLLSDRFSAERPKGSFSTLEIQRTEQGDSAMYLCASSPRTPDSPLHFGNGTRLTVT.

This clonotype turned up a few times. The rearrangement links TRBV15 to TRBJ2-7, with D perhaps matching TRBD1 or TRBD2 (5 bases each). Between the trimmed V and J ends, which lost 0 bases and 7 bases, there was a span of 16 bases. Per the germline V gene, CDR1 is LNHNV and CDR2 is YYDKDF (reference sequence). The CDR3 spans 15 residues. As DNA, the CDR3 is TGTGCCACCAGCAGAGATCCCCAGGGCTCGGGAGAGCAGTACTTC. Its protein product is CATSRDPQGSGEQYF.

This clonotype was seen repeatedly, ten times or more. This rearrangement joins TRBV5-6 to TRBJ1-1; D unclear. The ends were cut back, 0 bases at V and 7 bases at J, with 7 bases in the middle. The CDR3 sequence is 12 residues long. The germline V gene encodes CDR1 SGHDT and CDR2 YYEEEE. The chain's CDR3 is CASSLGVYEAFF. The CDR3 DNA sequence: TGTGCCAGCAGCTTGGGAGTATATGAAGCTTTCTTT. The complete variable domain, with remaining parts taken from reference TRBV5-6 and TRBJ1-1, reads DAGVTQSPTHLIKTRGQQVTLRCSPKSGHDTVSWYQQALGQGPQFIFQYYEEEERQRGNFPDRFSGHQFPNYSSELNVNALLLGDSALYLCASSLGVYEAFFGQGTRLTVV.

The V and J genes are TRBV29-1 and TRBJ2-7, with TRBD1 as a possible D gene (6 bases). V lost 7 bases and J lost 6, with 13 bases in between. Germline CDR1 reads SQVTM; CDR2 reads ANQGSEA. This CDR3 comprises 11 residues. The CDR3 region is CSAGQGSEQYF. The CDR3 DNA follows: TGCAGCGCTGGGCAGGGGTCCGAGCAGTACTTC.

This clonotype has only a few counts. The CDR3 region is CASSRTTIQGAEHTEAFF. The CDR3 DNA reads as TGCGCCAGCAGCCGGACGACTATACAGGGAGCAGAGCACACTGAAGCTTTCTTT. The V call is TRBV5-1, the J call TRBJ1-1; D is possibly TRBD1 (6 bases). The V and J ends lost 4 bases and 3 bases respectively, with 25 bases between them. The CDR3 has 18 amino acids. The germline CDR1 and CDR2 sequences are SGHRS and YFSETQ.

The chain carries TRBV11-2 and TRBJ2-4, with D maybe TRBD2 (5 bases). CDR1 is SGHAT and CDR2 is FQNNGV in the germline V gene. There are 12 residues in the CDR3. V lost 5 bases and J 8 bases, leaving 10 bases between the germline ends. The CDR3 DNA reads as TGTGCCAGCAGCCGCACGGAGGACATTCAGTACTTC. Translating gives CASSRTEDIQYF. The complete variable domain, with remaining parts taken from reference TRBV11-2 and TRBJ2-4, reads EAGVAQSPRYKIIEKRQSVAFWCNPISGHATLYWYQQILGQGPKLLIQFQNNGVVDDSQLPKDRFSAERLKGVDSTLKIQPAKLEDSAVYLCASSRTEDIQYFGAGTRLSVL.

Here the CDR3 reads CASSYSTGVSYNEQFF. In nucleotides, the CDR3 is TGTGCCAGCAGTTACTCGACAGGGGTCTCCTACAATGAGCAGTTCTTC. The gene calls are TRBV6-5 and TRBJ2-1, with 8 bases that match TRBD1. The V gene end was trimmed by 0 bases and the J gene end by 0 bases; junction bases not matched to a gene: 1. The germline gives CDR1 MNHEY, CDR2 SVGAGI. The CDR3 is 16 residues long.